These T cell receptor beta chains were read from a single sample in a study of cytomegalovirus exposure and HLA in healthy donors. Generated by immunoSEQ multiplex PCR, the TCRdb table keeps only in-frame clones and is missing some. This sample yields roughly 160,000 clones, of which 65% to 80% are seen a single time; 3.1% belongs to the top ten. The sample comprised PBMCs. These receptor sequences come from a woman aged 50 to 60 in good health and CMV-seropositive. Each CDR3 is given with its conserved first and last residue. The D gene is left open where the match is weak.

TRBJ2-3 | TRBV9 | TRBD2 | CASSAGRTSGSTDTQYF
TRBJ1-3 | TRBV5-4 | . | CASSTLRSGAGNTIYF
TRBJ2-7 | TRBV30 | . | CAWSVEAREQYF
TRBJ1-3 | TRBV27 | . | CASGLGAGSLGNTIYF
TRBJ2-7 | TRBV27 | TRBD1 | CASSGGGTGEGQYF
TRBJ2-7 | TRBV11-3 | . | CASRGPVNEQYF
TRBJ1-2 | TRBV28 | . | CASSPDGNYGYTF
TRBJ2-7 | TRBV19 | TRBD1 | CASSIGTAPYEQYF
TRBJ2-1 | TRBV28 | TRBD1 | CASTPLRDRDGNEQFF
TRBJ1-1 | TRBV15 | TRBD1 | CATSRTGRIDTEAFF
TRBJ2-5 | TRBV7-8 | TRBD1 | CASSFDRGFGQETQYF
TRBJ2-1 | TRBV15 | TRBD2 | CATSRATSGDWHKDEQFF
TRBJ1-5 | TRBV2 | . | CASRRETESQHF
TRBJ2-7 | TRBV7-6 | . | CASSLGGDRYEQYF
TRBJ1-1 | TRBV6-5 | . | CASSLRENTEAFF
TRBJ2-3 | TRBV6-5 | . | CASSGQMASTDTQYF
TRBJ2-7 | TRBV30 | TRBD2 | CAWSRRTSGSYEQYF
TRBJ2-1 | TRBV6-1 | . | CASSKGGGHNEQFF
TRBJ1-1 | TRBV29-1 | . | CSVGELTEAFF
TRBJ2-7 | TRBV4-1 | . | CASSQGQWGDFQEARHF
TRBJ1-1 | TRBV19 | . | CASSRQVFTEAFF
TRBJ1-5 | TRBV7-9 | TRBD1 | CASSLGQGVGNQPQHF
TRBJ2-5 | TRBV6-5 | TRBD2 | CASSSTSGPQETQYF